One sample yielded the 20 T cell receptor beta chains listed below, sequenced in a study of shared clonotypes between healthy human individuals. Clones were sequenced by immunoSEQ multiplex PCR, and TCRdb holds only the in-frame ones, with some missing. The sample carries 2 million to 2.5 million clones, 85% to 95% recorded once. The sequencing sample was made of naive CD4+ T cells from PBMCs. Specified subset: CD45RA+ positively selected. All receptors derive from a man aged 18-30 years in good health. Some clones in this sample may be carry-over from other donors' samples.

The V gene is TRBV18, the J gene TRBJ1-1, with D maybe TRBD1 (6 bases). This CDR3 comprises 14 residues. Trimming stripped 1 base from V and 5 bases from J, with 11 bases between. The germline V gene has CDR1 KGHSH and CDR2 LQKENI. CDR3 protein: CASSPLTGRTEAFF. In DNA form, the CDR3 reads TGTGCCAGCTCACCACTGACAGGAAGGACTGAAGCTTTCTTT.

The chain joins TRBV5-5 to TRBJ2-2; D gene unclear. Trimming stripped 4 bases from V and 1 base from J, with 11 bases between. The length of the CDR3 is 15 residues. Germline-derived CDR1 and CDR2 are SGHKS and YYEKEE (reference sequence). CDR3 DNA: TGTGCCAGCAGCCTAGGACCCCTGAACACCGGGGAGCTGTTTTTT. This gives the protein CASSLGPLNTGELFF.

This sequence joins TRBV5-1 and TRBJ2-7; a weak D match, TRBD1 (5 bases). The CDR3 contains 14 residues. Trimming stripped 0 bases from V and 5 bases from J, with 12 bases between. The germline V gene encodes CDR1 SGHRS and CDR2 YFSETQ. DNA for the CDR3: TGCGCCAGCAGCTTGGCAGGGCCCGGCAACGAGCAGTACTTC. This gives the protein CASSLAGPGNEQYF.

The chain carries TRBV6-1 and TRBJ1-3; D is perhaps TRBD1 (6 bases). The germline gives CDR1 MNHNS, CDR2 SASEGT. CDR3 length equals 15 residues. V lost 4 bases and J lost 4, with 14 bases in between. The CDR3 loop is CASSVATGQGNTIYF. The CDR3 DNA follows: TGTGCCAGCAGTGTAGCAACAGGGCAGGGAAACACCATATATTTT.

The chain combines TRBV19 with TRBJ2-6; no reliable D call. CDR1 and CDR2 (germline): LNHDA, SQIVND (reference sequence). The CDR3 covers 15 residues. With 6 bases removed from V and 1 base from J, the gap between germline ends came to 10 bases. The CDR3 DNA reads TGTGCCAGTAGGCGGACGGAGTCTGGGGCCAACGTCCTGACTTTC. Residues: CASRRTESGANVLTF. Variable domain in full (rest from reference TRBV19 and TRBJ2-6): DGGITQSPKYLFRKEGQNVTLSCEQNLNHDAMYWYRQDPGQGLRLIYYSQIVNDFQKGDIAEGYSVSREKKESFPLTVTSAQKNPTAFYLCASRRTESGANVLTFGAGSRLTVL.

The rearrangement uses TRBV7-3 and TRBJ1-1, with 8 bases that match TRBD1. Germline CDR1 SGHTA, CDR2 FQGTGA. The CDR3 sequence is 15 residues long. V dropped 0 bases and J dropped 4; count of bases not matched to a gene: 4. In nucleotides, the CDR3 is TGTGCCAGCAGCTTAACCCACGACAGGGGCACTGAAGCTTTCTTT. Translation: CASSLTHDRGTEAFF.

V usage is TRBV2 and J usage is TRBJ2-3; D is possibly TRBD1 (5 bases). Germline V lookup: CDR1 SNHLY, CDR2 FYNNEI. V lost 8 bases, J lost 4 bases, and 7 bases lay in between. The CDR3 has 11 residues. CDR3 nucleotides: TGTGCCAGCGGACACGCAGATACGCAGTATTTT. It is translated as CASGHADTQYF.

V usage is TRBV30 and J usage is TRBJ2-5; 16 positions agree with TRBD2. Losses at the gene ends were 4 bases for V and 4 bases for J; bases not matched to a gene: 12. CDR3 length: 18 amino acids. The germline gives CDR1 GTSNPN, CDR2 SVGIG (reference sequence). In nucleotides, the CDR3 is TGTGCCTGGATGTACTCCGGGACTAGCGGGAGGGCCCTAGAGACCCAGTACTTC. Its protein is CAWMYSGTSGRALETQYF.

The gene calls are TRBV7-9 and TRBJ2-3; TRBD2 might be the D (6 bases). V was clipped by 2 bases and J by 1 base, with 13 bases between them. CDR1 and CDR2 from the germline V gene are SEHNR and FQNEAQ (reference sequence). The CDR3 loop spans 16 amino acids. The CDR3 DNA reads TGTGCCAGCAGCTTATTTCGATCGGGGGGCACAGATACGCAGTATTTT. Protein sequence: CASSLFRSGGTDTQYF.

The CDR3 protein is CASSPPPWGSDYGYTF. The CDR3 DNA reads TGTGCCAGCTCACCGCCCCCATGGGGGTCTGACTATGGCTACACCTTC. The chain couples TRBV18 to TRBJ1-2; possible D gene TRBD1, 5 bases. In germline, CDR1 is KGHSH, CDR2 LQKENI. Trimming removed 3 bases at V and 3 bases at J, with 17 bases between. The CDR3 has 16 amino acids.

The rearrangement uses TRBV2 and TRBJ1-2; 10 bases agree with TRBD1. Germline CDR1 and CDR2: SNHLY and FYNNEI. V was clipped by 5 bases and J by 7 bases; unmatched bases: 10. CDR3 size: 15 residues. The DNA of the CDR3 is TGTGCCAGCAGTCCCGGGACAGGGGACCGCCTTGGCTACACCTTC. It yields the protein CASSPGTGDRLGYTF.

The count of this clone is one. CDR3 residues: CAIRPPGSGPYNEQFF. CDR3 DNA: TGTGCCATCAGACCACCCGGTAGTGGACCCTACAATGAGCAGTTCTTC. V gene TRBV10-3 combines with J gene TRBJ2-1; D remains ambiguous. The V gene's germline CDR1 is ENHRY and CDR2 SYGVKD. CDR3 length: 16 residues. Trimming removed 6 bases at V and 2 bases at J, with 17 bases between.

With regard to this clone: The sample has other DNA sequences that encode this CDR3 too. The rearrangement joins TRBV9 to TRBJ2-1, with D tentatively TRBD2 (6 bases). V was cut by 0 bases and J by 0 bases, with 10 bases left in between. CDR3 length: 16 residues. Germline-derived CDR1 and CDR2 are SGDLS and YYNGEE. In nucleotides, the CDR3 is TGTGCCAGCAGCGTAGGGGTGGGAGGCTCCTACAATGAGCAGTTCTTC. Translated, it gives CASSVGVGGSYNEQFF.

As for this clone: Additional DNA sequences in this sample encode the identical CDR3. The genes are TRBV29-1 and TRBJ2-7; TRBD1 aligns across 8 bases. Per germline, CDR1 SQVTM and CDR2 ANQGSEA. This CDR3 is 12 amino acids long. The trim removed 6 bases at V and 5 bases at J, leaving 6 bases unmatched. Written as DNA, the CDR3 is TGCAGCGTCGGGACAGGTGGAGACGAGCAGTACTTC. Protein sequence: CSVGTGGDEQYF.

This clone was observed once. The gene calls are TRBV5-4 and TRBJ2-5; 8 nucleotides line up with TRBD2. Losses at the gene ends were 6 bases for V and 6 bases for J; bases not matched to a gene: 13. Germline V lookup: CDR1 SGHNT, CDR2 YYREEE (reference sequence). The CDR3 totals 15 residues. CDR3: CASTQRGGTVKTQYF. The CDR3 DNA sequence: TGTGCCAGCACCCAACGGGGGGGGACCGTGAAGACCCAGTACTTC.

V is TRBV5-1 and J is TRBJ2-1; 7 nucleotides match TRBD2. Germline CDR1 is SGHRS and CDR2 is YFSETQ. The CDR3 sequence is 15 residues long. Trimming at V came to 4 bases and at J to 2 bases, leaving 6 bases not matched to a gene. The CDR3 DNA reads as TGCGCCAGCAGCGTGTCCGGGACTACCTACAATGAGCAGTTCTTC. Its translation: CASSVSGTTYNEQFF.

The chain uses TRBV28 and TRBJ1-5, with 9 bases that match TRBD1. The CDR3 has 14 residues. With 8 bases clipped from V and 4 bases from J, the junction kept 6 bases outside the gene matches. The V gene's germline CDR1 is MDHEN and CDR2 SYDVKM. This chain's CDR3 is CASAGTGPNQPQHF. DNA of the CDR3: TGTGCCAGCGCTGGGACAGGGCCTAATCAGCCCCAGCATTTT.

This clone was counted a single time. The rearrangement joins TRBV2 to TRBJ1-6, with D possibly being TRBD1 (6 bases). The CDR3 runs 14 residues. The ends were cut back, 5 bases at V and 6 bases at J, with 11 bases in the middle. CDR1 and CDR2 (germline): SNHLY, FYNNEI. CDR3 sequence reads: CASSLDRTNSPLHF. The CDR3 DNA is TGTGCCAGCAGTCTTGACAGGACTAATTCACCCCTCCACTTT.

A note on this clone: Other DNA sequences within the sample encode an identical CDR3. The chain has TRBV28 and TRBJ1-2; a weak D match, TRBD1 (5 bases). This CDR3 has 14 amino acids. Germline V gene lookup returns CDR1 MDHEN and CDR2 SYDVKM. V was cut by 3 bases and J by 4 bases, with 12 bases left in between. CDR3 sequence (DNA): TGTGCCAGCAGTTTCGGCCAGGGTATCTATGGCTACACCTTC. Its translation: CASSFGQGIYGYTF.

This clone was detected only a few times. This chain's CDR3 is CASSLNGENTEAFF. In DNA, the CDR3 is TGCGCCAGCAGCTTGAACGGCGAGAACACTGAAGCTTTCTTT. The chain links TRBV5-1 to TRBJ1-1; D gene unclear. The CDR3 length is 14 residues. The V gene's germline CDR1 is SGHRS and CDR2 YFSETQ. V was trimmed by 1 base and J by 1 base, leaving 8 bases between them.